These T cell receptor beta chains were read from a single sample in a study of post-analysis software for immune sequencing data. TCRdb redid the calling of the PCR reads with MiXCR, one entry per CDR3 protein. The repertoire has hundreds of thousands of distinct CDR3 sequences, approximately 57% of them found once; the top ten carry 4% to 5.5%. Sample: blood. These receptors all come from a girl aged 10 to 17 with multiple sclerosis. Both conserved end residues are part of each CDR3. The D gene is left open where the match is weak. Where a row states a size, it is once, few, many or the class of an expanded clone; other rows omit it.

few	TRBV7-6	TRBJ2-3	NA	TGTGCCAGCAGCTTCCTACAGGGTAACACAGATACGCAGTATTTT	CASSFLQGNTDTQYF
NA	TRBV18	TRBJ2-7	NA	TGTGCCAGCTCACCACCGTTTGGACAGCTTGGGGTCGTGGTGCAGTACTTC	CASSPPFGQLGVVVQYF
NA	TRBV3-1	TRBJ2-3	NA	TGTGCCAGCAGCGAAAGACCGACCCAAACGGGAGATACGCAGTATTTT	CASSERPTQTGDTQYF
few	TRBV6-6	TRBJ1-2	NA	TGTGCCAGCAGTGAGTCTACTACTGGCTACACCTTC	CASSESTTGYTF
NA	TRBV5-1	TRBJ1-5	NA	TGCGCCAGCAGCTTGGGCGCAGGGCATCAGCCCCAGCATTTT	CASSLGAGHQPQHF
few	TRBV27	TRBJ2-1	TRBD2	TGTGCCAGCACCCCCTGGACTAGCGGGACCCACAATGAGCAGTTCTTC	CASTPWTSGTHNEQFF
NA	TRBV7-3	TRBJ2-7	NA	TGTGCCAGCAGCTTCCGCGGGGACTACGAGCAGTACTTC	CASSFRGDYEQYF
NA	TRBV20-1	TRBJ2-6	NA	TGCAGTGCTAATGGACAGGGAGGGAGCTCTGGGGCCAACGTCCTGACTTTC	CSANGQGGSSGANVLTF
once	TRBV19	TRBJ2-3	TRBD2	TGTGCCAGTAGTAGCCTGGGACTAGCGGGGACAGATACGCAGTATTTT	CASSSLGLAGTDTQYF
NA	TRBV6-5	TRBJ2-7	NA	TGTGTCAGCAGTTACGAACAGAGAGCCTACGAGCAGTACTTC	CVSSYEQRAYEQYF
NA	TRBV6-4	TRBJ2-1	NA	TGTGCCAGCAGCCTCCCGACAGCCCAACTCTACAATGAGCAGTTCTTC	CASSLPTAQLYNEQFF
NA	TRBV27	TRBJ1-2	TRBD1	TGTGCCAGCAGTCCCGTAGGAGGGGGCGGCTACACCTTC	CASSPVGGGGYTF
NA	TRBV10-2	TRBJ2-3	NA	TGCGCCAGCTTCATGGCTGATACGCAGTATTTT	CASFMADTQYF
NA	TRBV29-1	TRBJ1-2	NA	TGCAGCGTTGAAGCCAGGGATGGCTACACCTTC	CSVEARDGYTF
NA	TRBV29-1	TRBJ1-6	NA	TGCAGCGCCCGGGCGACTCTTGGTTCACCCCTCCACTTT	CSARATLGSPLHF
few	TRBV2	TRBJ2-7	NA	TGTGCCAGCAGTGAAGGGCCCCTCTACGAGCAGTACTTC	CASSEGPLYEQYF
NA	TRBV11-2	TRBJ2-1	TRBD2	TGTACCAGCAGCTTAGATCGATGGCGGGGGGGCCACAATGAGCAGTTCTTC	CTSSLDRWRGGHNEQFF
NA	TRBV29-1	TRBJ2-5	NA	TGCAGCGTTGAACGCCTCCAGGGAGAGACCCAGTACTTC	CSVERLQGETQYF
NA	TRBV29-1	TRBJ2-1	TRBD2	TGCAGCGTTGCCGGACTAGCGGGGGGTTACAACTACAATGAGCAGTTCTTC	CSVAGLAGGYNYNEQFF
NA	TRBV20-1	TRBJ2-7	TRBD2	TGCAGTGCTCCTTCCTTGACTAGCGGGCCTTACTACGAGCAGTACTTC	CSAPSLTSGPYYEQYF
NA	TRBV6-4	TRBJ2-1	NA	TGTGCCAGCAGTGACTCCCTTGGCAATGAGCAGTTCTTC	CASSDSLGNEQFF
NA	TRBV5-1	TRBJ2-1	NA	TGCGCCAGCAGCTCAAATCCCGGGACGGAGGTTAACAATGAGCAGTTCTTC	CASSSNPGTEVNNEQFF
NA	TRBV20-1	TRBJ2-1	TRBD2	TGCAGTGCTAGATGGTCAAGCGGGGATAATGAGCAGTTCTTC	CSARWSSGDNEQFF
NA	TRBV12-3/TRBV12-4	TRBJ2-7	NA	TGTGCCAGCAGTGCTTGGGACCGGAGCTCGGACGAGCAGTACTTC	CASSAWDRSSDEQYF
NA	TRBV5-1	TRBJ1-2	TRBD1	TGCGCCAGCAGCTGGGGACAGGGTCGATATGGCTACACCTTC	CASSWGQGRYGYTF
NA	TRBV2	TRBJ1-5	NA	TGTGCCAGCAATGTGTCGGGTAGCAATCAGCCCCAGCATTTT	CASNVSGSNQPQHF
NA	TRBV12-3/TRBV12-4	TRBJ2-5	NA	TGTGCCAGCAGTATAGGGCAGAGTTGGGAGACCCAGTACTTC	CASSIGQSWETQYF
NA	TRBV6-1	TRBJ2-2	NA	TGTGCCAGCAGTGAATTAATAGGGGGCACCGGGGAGCTGTTTTTT	CASSELIGGTGELFF
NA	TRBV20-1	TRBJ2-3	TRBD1	TGCAGTGCTAGGCTACAGGGGACGACGCAGTATTTT	CSARLQGTTQYF
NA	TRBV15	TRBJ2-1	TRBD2	TGTGCCACCAGCGGAGGGCGTACGGGACTAGCGGGCCCCAGCTCCTACAATGAGCAGTTCTTC	CATSGGRTGLAGPSSYNEQFF
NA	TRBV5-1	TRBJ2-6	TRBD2	TGCGCCAGCAGCGGGGGGACTATCTCAACTGGGGCCAACGTCCTGACTTTC	CASSGGTISTGANVLTF
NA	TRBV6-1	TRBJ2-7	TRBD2	TGTGCCAGCACTCACCGGCGGCTAGCGGGAGGGCTCCACGAGCAGTACTTC	CASTHRRLAGGLHEQYF
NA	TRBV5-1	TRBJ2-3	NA	TGCGCCAGCAGGCGCCCCGGGGCGGGGGCGGATACGCAGTATTTT	CASRRPGAGADTQYF
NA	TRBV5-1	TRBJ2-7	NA	TGCGCCAGCAGCTTGGCCTTACAGCGCCACGAGCAGTACTTC	CASSLALQRHEQYF
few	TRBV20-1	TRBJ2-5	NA	TGCAGTGCTAGCCCCCTACCGAAAGAGACCCAGTACTTC	CSASPLPKETQYF
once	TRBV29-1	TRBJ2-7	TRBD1	TGCAGCGTTGACCCGGGACAGGGCCACGAGCAGTACTTC	CSVDPGQGHEQYF
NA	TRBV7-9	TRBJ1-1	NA	TGTGCCAGCAGCTTAGTTATTGACACTGAAGCTTTCTTT	CASSLVIDTEAFF
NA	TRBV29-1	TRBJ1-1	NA	TGCAGCGTTGATCTGATTGGGGGCACAATAGGGGCTTTCTTT	CSVDLIGGTIGAFF
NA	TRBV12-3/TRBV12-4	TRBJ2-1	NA	TGTGCCAGCAGTTTTTCAGGGGGGGTAAACAATGAGCAGTTCTTC	CASSFSGGVNNEQFF
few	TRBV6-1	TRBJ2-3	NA	TGTGCCAGCAGTGATGCTGGAGGGTACACAGATACGCAGTATTTT	CASSDAGGYTDTQYF
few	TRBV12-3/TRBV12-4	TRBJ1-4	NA	TGTGCCAGCAGTTTCGGGACAAGGAATGAAAAACTGTTTTTT	CASSFGTRNEKLFF
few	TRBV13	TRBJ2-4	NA	TGTGCCAGCAGCTTAGCAGGCAGGGCGCGCATTCAGTACTTC	CASSLAGRARIQYF
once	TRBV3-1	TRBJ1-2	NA	TGTGCCAGCAGCCAAGTGGGGACCCGGAACTATGGCTACACCTTC	CASSQVGTRNYGYTF